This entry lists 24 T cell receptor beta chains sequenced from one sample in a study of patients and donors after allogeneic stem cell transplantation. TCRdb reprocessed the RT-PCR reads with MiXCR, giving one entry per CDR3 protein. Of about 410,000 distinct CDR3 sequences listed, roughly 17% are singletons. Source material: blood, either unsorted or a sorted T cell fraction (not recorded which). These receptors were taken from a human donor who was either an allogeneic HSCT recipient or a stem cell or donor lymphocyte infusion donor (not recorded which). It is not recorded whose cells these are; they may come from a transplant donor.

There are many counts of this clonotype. In DNA form, the CDR3 reads TGTGCCAGCAGCCAAGCAATGGGACTAGCGGGAGTATATGAGCAGTTCTTC. It is translated as CASSQAMGLAGVYEQFF. The chain is built from TRBV4-2 and TRBJ2-1; 14 nucleotides align to TRBD2. The J segment lost 8 bases and the V segment lost 1 base, leaving 7 bases of the junction unmatched. CDR1 and CDR2 from the germline V gene are LGHNA and YNFKEQ. The CDR3 is 17 residues long.

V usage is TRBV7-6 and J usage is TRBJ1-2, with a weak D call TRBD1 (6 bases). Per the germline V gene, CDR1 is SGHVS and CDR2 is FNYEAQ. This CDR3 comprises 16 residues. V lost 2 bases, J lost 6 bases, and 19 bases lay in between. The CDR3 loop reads CASSLQPGFSGDGYTF. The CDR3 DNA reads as TGTGCCAGCAGCTTACAACCCGGGTTTTCAGGGGATGGCTACACCTTC. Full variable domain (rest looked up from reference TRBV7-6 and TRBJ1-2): GAGVSQSPRYKVTKRGQDVALRCDPISGHVSLYWYRQALGQGPEFLTYFNYEAQQDKSGLPNDRFSAERPEGSISTLTIQRTEQRDSAMYRCASSLQPGFSGDGYTFGSGTRLTVV.

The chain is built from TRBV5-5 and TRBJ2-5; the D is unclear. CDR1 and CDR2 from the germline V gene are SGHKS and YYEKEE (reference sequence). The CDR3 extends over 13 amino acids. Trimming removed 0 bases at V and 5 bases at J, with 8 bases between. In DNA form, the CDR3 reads TGTGCCAGCAGCTTGGGACCAGCGGAGACCCAGTACTTC. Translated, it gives CASSLGPAETQYF.

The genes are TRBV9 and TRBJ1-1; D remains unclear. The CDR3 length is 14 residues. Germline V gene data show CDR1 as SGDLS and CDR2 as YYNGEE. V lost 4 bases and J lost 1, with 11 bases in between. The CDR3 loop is CASSSRVENTEAFF. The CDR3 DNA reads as TGTGCCAGCAGCTCACGAGTGGAGAACACTGAAGCTTTCTTT.

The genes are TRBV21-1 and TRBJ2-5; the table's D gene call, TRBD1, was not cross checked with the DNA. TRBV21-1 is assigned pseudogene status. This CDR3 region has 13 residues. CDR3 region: CARPDREIETQYF. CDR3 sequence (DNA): TGTGCCAGGCCGGACAGGGAAATTGAAACCCAGTACTTC.

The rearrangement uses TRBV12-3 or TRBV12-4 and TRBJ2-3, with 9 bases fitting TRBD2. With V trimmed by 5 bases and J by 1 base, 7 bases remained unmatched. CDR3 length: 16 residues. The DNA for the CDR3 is TGTGCCAGCAGTCTTCCTAGGACTAGCGGCACAGATACGCAGTATTTT. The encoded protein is CASSLPRTSGTDTQYF.

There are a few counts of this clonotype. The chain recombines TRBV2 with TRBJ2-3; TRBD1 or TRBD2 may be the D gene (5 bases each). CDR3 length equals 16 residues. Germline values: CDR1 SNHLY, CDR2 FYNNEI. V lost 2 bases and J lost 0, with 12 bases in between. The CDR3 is CASSELGTLSTDTQYF. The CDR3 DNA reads TGTGCCAGCAGTGAACTTGGGACCCTTAGCACAGATACGCAGTATTTT.

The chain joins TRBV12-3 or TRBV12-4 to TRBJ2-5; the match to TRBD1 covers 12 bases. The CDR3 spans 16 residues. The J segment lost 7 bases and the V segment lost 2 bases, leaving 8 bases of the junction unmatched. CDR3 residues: CASSLPGQGASGTQYF. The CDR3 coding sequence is TGTGCCAGCAGTTTACCGGGACAGGGGGCGAGCGGGACCCAGTACTTC.

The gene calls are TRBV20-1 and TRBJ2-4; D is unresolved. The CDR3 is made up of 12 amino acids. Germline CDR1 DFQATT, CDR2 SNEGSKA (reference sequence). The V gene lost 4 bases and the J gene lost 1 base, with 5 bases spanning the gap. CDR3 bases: TGCAGTGCTATAATGGCCAAAAACATTCAGTACTTC. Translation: CSAIMAKNIQYF.

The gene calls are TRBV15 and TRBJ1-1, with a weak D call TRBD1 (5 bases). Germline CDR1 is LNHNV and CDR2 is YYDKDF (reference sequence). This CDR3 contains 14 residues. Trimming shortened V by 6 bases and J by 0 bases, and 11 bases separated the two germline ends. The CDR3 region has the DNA TGTGCCACCAGTCTTCAGGGTTTGAACACTGAAGCTTTCTTT. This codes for CATSLQGLNTEAFF.

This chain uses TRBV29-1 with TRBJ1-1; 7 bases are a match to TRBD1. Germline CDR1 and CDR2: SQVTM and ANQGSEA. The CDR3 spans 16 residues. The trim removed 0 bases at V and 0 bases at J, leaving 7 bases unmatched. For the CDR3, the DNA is TGCAGCGTTGAAGAGGACATAGGGACAGTGAACACTGAAGCTTTCTTT. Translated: CSVEEDIGTVNTEAFF.

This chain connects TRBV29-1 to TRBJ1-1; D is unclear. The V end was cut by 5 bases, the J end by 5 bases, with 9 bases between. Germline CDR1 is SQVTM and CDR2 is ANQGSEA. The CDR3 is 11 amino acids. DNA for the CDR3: TGCAGCGTTCCAAAAGGGACTGAAGCTTTCTTT. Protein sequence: CSVPKGTEAFF.

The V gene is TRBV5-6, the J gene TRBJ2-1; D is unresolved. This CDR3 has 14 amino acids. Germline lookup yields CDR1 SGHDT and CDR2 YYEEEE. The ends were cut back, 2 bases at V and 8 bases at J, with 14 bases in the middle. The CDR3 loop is CASSFPVGGDEQFF. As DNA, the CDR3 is TGTGCCAGCAGCTTCCCTGTTGGCGGCGATGAGCAGTTCTTC. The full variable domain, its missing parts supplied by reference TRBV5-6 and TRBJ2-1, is DAGVTQSPTHLIKTRGQQVTLRCSPKSGHDTVSWYQQALGQGPQFIFQYYEEEERQRGNFPDRFSGHQFPNYSSELNVNALLLGDSALYLCASSFPVGGDEQFFGPGTRLTVL.

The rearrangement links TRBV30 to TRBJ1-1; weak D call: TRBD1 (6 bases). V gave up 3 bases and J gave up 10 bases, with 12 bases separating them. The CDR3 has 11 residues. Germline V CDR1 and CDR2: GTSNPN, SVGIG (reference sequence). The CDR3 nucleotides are TGTGCCTGGAGGGCGACAGGAGGAGCTTTCTTT. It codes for CAWRATGGAFF.

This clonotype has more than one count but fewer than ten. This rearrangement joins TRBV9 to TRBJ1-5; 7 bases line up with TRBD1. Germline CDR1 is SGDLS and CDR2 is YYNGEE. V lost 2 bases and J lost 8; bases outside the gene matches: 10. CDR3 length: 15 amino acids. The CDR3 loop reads CASSVSTGSKEPQHF. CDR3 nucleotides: TGTGCCAGCAGCGTCTCGACAGGGAGCAAGGAGCCCCAGCATTTT.

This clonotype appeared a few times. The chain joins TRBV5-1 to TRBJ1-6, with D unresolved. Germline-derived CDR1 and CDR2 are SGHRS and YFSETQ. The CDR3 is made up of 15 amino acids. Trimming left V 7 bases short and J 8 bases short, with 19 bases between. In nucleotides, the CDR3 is TGCGCCAGCTCCATGCCGGACCTAAAGGATTCACCCCTCCACTTT. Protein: CASSMPDLKDSPLHF.

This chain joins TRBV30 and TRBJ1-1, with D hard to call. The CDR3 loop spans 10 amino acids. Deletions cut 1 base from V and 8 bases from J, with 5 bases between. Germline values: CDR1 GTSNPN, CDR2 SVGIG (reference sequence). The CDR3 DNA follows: TGTGCCTGGAGTGGTAGGGAAGCTTTCTTT. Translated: CAWSGREAFF.

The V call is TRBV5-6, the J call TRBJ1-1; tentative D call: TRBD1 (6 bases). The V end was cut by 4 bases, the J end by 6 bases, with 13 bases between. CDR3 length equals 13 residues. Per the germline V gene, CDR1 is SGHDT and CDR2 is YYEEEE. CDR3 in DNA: TGTGCCAGCAGCACTTACAGGGACCCTGAAGCTTTCTTT. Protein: CASSTYRDPEAFF.

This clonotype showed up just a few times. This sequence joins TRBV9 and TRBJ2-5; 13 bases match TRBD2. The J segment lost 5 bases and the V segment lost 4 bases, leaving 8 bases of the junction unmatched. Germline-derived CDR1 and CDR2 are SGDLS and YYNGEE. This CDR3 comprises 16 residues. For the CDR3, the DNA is TGTGCCAGCAGCCCCGGACTAGCGGGAGTCCTGGAGACCCAGTACTTC. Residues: CASSPGLAGVLETQYF.

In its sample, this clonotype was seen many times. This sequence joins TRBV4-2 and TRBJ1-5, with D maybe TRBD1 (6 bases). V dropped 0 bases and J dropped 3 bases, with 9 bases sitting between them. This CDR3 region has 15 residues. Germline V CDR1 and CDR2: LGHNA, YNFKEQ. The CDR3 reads CASSQDGGANQPQHF. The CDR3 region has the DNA TGTGCCAGCAGCCAAGATGGGGGCGCCAATCAGCCCCAGCATTTT.

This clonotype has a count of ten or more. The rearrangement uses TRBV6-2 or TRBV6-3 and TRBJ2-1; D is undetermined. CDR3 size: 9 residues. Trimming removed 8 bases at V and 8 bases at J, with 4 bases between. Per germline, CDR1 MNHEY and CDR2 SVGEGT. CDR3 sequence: CASGDEQFF. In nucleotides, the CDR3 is TGTGCCAGCGGAGATGAGCAGTTCTTC.

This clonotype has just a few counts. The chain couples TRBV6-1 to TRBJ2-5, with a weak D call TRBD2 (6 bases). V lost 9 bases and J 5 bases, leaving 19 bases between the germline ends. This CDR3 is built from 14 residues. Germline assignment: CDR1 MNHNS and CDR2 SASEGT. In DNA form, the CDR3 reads TGTGCCAGTCGAATGTCGGGCGGAGGGGAGACCCAGTACTTC. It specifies CASRMSGGGETQYF.

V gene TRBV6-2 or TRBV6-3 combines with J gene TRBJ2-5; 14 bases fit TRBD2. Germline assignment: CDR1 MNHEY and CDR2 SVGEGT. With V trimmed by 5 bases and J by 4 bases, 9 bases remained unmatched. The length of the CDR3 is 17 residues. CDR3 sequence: CASSPWTSGGPGETQYF. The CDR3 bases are TGTGCCAGCAGTCCCTGGACTAGCGGGGGGCCGGGAGAGACCCAGTACTTC.

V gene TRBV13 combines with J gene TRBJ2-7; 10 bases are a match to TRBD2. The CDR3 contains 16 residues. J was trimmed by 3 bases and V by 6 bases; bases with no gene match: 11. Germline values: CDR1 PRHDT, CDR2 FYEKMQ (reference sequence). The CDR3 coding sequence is TGTGCCAGCAGTCACCTATTAGCGGGAGGAGTCTACGAGCAGTACTTC. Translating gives CASSHLLAGGVYEQYF.